The present TCR beta chain was sequenced within a study of cytomegalovirus exposure and HLA in healthy donors. General study findings and limits: Links to common viral pathogens appeared, in a later analysis, for several of the most significant clusters.

V dropped 0 bases and J dropped 11; count of bases not matched to a gene: 2. The CDR3 consists of 12 residues. CDR1 and CDR2 from the germline V gene are SGHDT and YYEEEE. It was with 60 Vbeta and 13 Jbeta primers that the PCR ran. Generated by immunoSEQ multiplex PCR, the TCRdb table keeps only in-frame clones and is missing some. The table lists roughly 130,000 clones, about 80% of them singletons, with 1.5% to 2.5% in the top ten. With regard to this clone: Its antigen is currently unknown.

The V call is TRBV5-6, the J call TRBJ1-1, with 9 bases identical to TRBD1. Input material: PBMCs. This sequence originates from a young man in good health and CMV-seronegative. CDR3 sequence reads: CASSLGDRDAFF. The CDR3 DNA follows: TGTGCCAGCAGCTTGGGGGACAGGGACGCTTTCTTT.